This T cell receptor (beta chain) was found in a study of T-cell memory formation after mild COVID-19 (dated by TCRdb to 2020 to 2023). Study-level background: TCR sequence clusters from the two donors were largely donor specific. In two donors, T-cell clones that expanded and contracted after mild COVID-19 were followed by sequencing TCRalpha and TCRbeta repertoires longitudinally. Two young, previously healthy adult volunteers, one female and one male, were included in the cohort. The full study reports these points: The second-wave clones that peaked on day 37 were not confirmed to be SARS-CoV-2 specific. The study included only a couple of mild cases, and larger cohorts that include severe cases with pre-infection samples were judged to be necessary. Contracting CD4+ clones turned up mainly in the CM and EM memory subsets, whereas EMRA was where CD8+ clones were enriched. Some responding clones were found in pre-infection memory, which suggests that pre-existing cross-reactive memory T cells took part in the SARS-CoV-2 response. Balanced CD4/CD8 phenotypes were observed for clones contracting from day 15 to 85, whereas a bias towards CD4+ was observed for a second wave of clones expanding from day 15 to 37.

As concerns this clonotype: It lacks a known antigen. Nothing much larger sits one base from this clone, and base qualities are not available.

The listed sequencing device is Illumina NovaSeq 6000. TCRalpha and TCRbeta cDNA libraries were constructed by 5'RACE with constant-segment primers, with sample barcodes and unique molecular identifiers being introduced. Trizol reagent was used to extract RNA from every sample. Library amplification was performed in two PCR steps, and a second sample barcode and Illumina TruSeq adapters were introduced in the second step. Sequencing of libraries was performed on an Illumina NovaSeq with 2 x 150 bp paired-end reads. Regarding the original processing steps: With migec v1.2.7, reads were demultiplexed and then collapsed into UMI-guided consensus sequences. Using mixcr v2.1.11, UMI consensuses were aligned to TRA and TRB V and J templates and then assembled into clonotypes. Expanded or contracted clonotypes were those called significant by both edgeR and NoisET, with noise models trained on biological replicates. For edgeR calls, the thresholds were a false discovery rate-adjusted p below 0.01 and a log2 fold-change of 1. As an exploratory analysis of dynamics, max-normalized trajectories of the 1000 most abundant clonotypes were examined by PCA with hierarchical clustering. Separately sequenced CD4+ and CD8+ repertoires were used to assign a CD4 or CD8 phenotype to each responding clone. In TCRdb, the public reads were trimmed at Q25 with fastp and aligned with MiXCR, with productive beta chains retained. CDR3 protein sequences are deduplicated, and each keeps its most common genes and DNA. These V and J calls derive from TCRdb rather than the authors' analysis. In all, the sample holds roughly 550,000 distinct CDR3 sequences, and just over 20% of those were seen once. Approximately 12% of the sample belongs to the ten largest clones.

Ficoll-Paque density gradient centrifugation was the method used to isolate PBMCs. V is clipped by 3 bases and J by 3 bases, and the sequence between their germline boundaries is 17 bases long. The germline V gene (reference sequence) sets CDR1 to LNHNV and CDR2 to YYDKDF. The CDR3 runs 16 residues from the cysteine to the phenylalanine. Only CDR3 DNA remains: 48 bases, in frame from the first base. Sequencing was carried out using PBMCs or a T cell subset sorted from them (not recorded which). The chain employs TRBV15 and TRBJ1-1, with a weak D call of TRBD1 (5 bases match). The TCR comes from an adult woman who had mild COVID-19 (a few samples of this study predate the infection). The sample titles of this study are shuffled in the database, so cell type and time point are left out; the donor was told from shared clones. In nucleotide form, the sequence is TGTGCCACCAGCAGGGATTGGGGGACGGCCGACACTGAAGCTTTCTTT. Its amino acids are CATSRDWGTADTEAFF.